The T cell receptor beta chain described here comes from a study of human T cells and chemical hapten exposure. There are many counts of this clonotype. Sample time point: patch test 1, 2 weeks after DPC sensitization. This sample's treatment: therapeutic diphenylcyclopropenone sensitization with weekly scalp DPC. Unfractionated whole blood yielded the extracted total RNA. The length of the CDR3 is 15 residues. After removal of 2 bases from V and 5 bases from J, the junction contained 6 bases not matched to a gene. The V gene's germline CDR1 is SGHKS and CDR2 YYEKEE (reference sequence). TCRdb fed the RACE reads into MiXCR, producing one record per CDR3 protein. This table has fewer than 50,000 distinct CDR3 sequences, under 4.5% appearing once.

J is TRBJ1-5 and V is TRBV5-5, with 8 bases aligning to TRBD1. The sequencing used whole blood, collected in connection with sensitization to the hapten diphenylcyclopropenone (DPC). The TCR was taken from a man in his fifties with alopecia areata. Some clones in this sample may be carry-over from other donors' samples. CDR3: CASSLGQGRDQPQHF. The CDR3 region has the DNA TGTGCCAGCAGCTTAGGACAGGGCAGGGATCAGCCCCAGCATTTT.